This record concerns one T cell receptor (beta chain) sequence. Its specificity is unknown. The data derive from a study of PD-1 blockade in classical Hodgkin lymphoma. Broader study findings: At baseline, newly diagnosed patients reportedly showed less TCR diversity than healthy donors. Complete responders' baseline diversity resembled that of newly diagnosed patients. Exclusion was applied to patients who started nivolumab under 1 year after ASCT. Unlike CD8+ TCR diversity, which did not rise significantly by C4D1, CD4+ TCR diversity did.

TCRdb keeps only in-frame clones here, not all; method: immunoSEQ multiplex PCR. The sample shows about 6,400 clones, approximately 81% of them seen only once. The CDR3 totals 15 residues. Germline V gene lookup returns CDR1 SGHTA and CDR2 FQGNSA. V was trimmed by 7 bases and J by 3 bases, leaving 16 bases between them. Every patient experienced relapse after autologous stem cell transplantation, and brentuximab vedotin exposure varied. Magnetic negative selection of thawed PBMCs was the method by which CD4+ T cells were purified. This rearrangement joins TRBV7-2 to TRBJ1-5; tentative D call: TRBD1 (6 bases). The sequence was collected from a human donor with classical Hodgkin lymphoma. Specimen: CD4+ T cells from blood, collected at baseline. The CDR3 sequence: CASIQGNTPNQPQHF. The DNA for the CDR3 is TGTGCCAGCATCCAGGGGAACACACCCAATCAGCCCCAGCATTTT.